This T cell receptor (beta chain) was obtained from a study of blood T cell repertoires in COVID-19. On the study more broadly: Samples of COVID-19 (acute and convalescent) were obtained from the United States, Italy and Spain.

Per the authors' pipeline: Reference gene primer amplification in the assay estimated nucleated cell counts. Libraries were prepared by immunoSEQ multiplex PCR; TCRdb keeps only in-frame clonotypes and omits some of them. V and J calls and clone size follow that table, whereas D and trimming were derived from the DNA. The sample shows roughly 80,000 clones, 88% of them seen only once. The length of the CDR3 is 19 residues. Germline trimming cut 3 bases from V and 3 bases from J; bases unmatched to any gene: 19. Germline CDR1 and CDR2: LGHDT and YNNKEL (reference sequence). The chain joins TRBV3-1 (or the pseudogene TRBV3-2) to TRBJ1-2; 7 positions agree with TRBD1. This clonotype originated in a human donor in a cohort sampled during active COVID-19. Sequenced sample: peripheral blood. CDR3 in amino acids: CASSQGVPLTGRTDYGYTF. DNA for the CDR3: TGTGCCAGCAGCCAGGGCGTCCCGTTGACAGGGCGAACCGACTATGGCTACACCTTC.